This T cell receptor beta chain was identified in a study of cytomegalovirus exposure and HLA in healthy donors. The PCR had 60 Vbeta and 13 Jbeta primers. Produced via immunoSEQ multiplex PCR; TCRdb's table is partial and in-frame only. The sample records around 140,000 clones, about 84% being singletons. The CDR3 runs 11 residues. Germline CDR1 SGHTS, CDR2 YDEGEE. The V end lost 0 bases, the J end lost 12 bases, and 10 bases lay between the germline ends. This TCR was recovered from a woman aged 18 to 35 in good health and CMV-seropositive. Sample: PBMCs. The chain uses TRBV5-8 and TRBJ2-7; TRBD2 might be the D (5 bases). CDR3: CASSLVGVWYF. CDR3 DNA: TGTGCCAGCAGCTTGGTCGGGGTTTGGTACTTC.